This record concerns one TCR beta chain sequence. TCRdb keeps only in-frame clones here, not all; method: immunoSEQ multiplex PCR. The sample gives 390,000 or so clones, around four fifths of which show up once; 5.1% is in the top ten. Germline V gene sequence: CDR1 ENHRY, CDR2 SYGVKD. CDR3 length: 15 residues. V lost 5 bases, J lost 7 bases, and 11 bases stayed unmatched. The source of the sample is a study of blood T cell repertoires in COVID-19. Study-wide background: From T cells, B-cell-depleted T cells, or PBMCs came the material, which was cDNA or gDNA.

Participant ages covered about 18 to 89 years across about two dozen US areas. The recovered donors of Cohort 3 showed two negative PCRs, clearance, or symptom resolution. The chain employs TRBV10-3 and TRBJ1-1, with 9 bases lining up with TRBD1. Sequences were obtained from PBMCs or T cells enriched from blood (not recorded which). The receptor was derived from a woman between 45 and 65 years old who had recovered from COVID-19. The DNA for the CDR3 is TGTGCCATCAGTAGAGATTTGGGACAGGGTCTTGAAGCTTTCTTT. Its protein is CAISRDLGQGLEAFF.